The subject of this entry is one TCR beta chain. The CDR3 has 11 residues. Germline CDR1 reads LGHDT; CDR2 reads YNNKEL (reference sequence). The V end was cut by 4 bases, the J end by 8 bases, with 7 bases between. The data stem from a study of blood T cell repertoires in COVID-19. The data were produced by immunoSEQ multiplex PCR, yet TCRdb's version contains in-frame clones alone and is incomplete. Of 300,000 or so clones listed, more than 75% are singletons. The gene calls are TRBV3-1 (or the pseudogene TRBV3-2) and TRBJ2-3; tentatively, D is TRBD2 (5 bases). The clonotype comes from a woman aged 18 to 35 who had recovered from COVID-19. Sequenced input: PBMCs or T cells enriched from blood (not recorded which). The CDR3 region has the DNA TGTGCCAGCAGCCGGGAGTTTACGCAGTATTTT. Translation: CASSREFTQYF.